The rows below give T cell receptor beta chains drawn from one sample of a study of blood T cell repertoires in COVID-19. Sequencing used immunoSEQ multiplex PCR; TCRdb keeps in-frame clones, though not all of them. The sample holds around 160,000 clones; 75% to 85% are singletons and the top ten take approximately 13%. The sequencing input was peripheral blood. The receptor set was obtained from a man in his fifties or sixties with active or convalescent COVID-19. The CDR3 runs from the conserved cysteine through the conserved F or W. Clone size is stated in some rows and not others, as once, few, many or a class when expanded.

TRBJ1-5	TRBV6-5	many	CASQEAGTKGQPQHF
TRBJ1-5	TRBV9	NA	CASSGYRGRGPQHF
TRBJ1-3	TRBV2	NA	CASRRQGVGNTIYF
TRBJ2-1	TRBV25-1	NA	CASSEYRYNEQFF
TRBJ1-5	TRBV14	NA	CASSQGGGDQPQHF
TRBJ2-5	TRBV7-3	NA	CASSEGTGGQETQYF
TRBJ2-1	TRBV3-1/TRBV3-2	NA	CASSQGRGPAAGSYNEQFF
TRBJ1-4	TRBV19	NA	CASRDRTNEKLFF
TRBJ1-1	TRBV2	NA	CASSRDRGLTEAFF
TRBJ2-7	TRBV11-2	NA	CASSLTLGTGDVYEQYF
TRBJ2-3	TRBV21-1	NA	CASSKVRSGSLYRGSTDTQYF
TRBJ2-2	TRBV25-1	NA	CASRDRQNTGELFF
TRBJ2-5	TRBV3-1/TRBV3-2	once	CASSPPGRGMETQYF
TRBJ2-1	TRBV4-2	NA	CASSQDPSRAEQFF
TRBJ1-5	TRBV4-1	NA	CASSHPPSGGSNQPQHF
TRBJ2-7	TRBV5-5	once	CASSFGGSRAGGEQYF
TRBJ1-6	TRBV5-1	NA	CASSLRLQGDSPLHF
TRBJ1-5	TRBV6-5	NA	CASRDRKNGNQPQHF
TRBJ1-2	TRBV6-1	NA	CASSESLGTNYGYTF
TRBJ2-2	TRBV19	NA	CASRTTPGTGELFF
TRBJ1-5	TRBV19	NA	CASSIRQGKNQPQHF
TRBJ1-5	TRBV15	NA	CATSSKERREYSNQPQHF
TRBJ1-2	TRBV4-2	NA	CASSQRRGGVDGYTF
TRBJ1-1	TRBV2	NA	CASIQGGTEAFF
TRBJ2-7	TRBV6-5	NA	CASTGAAYEQYF
TRBJ2-1	TRBV10-3	few	CAISWGQGGNNEQFF
TRBJ2-7	TRBV5-4	few	CASSLEPKFREQYF
TRBJ1-5	TRBV7-3	NA	CASSPSPNQPQHF
TRBJ1-2	TRBV4-1	NA	CASSQAGGLGYGYTF
TRBJ1-5	TRBV6-1	many	CASSEVGTGKSSNQPQHF
TRBJ2-1	TRBV5-1	NA	CASSLAGGTYNEQFF
TRBJ2-5	TRBV10-3	NA	CAISESLAVKTQYF
TRBJ2-5	TRBV9	once	CASSVRRDGETQYF
TRBJ1-5	TRBV19	NA	CASSIWGTDQPQHF
TRBJ1-2	TRBV30	few	CAWSVERAYGYTF
TRBJ2-3	TRBV5-5	NA	CASSLFLSTDTQYF
TRBJ2-7	TRBV24-1	few	CATSDSRVPPYEQYF
TRBJ1-5	TRBV5-1	NA	CASSPTPGKNQPQHF
TRBJ2-6	TRBV18	NA	CASSLQGVGAGANVLTF
TRBJ2-1	TRBV28	once	CASSLLNNPYNEQFF
TRBJ1-4	TRBV6-6	few	CASRKEGVNEKLFF
TRBJ1-2	TRBV2	NA	CASSDATPERNTF
TRBJ2-1	TRBV5-1	once	CASSPAGPPYNEQFF
TRBJ1-1	TRBV28	NA	CASSQGVNTEAFF
TRBJ2-2	TRBV5-4	NA	CASSYGSRDTGELFF
TRBJ2-7	TRBV5-6	NA	CASSPTGALHEQYF
TRBJ2-7	TRBV15	NA	CATSPYARDEQYF
TRBJ2-1	TRBV5-6	NA	CASSFDYSNEQFF
TRBJ2-7	TRBV10-3	NA	CAISESGSSYEQYF
TRBJ2-3	TRBV24-1	NA	CATSDLSGGLAGVSYTDTQYF